This entry lists 4 T cell receptor beta chains sequenced from one sample in a study of technical replicates of blood from a handful of donors. Data came from immunoSEQ multiplex PCR; TCRdb stores just in-frame clones and leaves some out. The data hold around 61,000 clones, with 97% observed a single time. What was sequenced was T cells isolated from PBMCs. The receptors derive from a human donor in good health.

The V call is TRBV13, the J call TRBJ2-7; TRBD2 matches 14 bases. Germline loops: CDR1 PRHDT, CDR2 FYEKMQ (reference sequence). The CDR3 runs to 15 residues. With V trimmed by 5 bases and J by 8 bases, 8 bases remained unmatched. The CDR3 is CASSLSGTSGGKQYF. DNA of the CDR3: TGTGCCAGCAGCCTATCCGGGACTAGCGGGGGCAAGCAGTACTTC.

On this clone: This sample includes further DNA sequences coding for the same CDR3. The chain links TRBV30 to TRBJ2-7, with 8 bases identical to TRBD1. Germline V lookup: CDR1 GTSNPN, CDR2 SVGIG (reference sequence). There are 12 residues in the CDR3. The J segment lost 3 bases and the V segment lost 3 bases, leaving 1 base of the junction unmatched. The CDR3 is CAWSGQGYEQYF. CDR3 coding DNA: TGTGCCTGGAGCGGACAGGGCTACGAGCAGTACTTC. The complete variable domain, with remaining parts taken from reference TRBV30 and TRBJ2-7, reads SQTIHQWPATLVQPVGSPLSLECTVEGTSNPNLYWYRQAAGRGLQLLFYSVGIGQISSEVPQNLSASRPQDRQFILSSKKLLLSDSGFYLCAWSGQGYEQYFGPGTRLTVT.

The chain joins TRBV7-2 to TRBJ2-5; 7 bases are a match to TRBD1. With 2 bases clipped from V and 1 base from J, the junction kept 4 bases outside the gene matches. The CDR3 loop spans 15 amino acids. The germline V gene encodes CDR1 SGHTA and CDR2 FQGNSA. DNA for the CDR3: TGTGCCAGCAGCTTACGACAGGGCCTCCAAGAGACCCAGTACTTC. This translates into CASSLRQGLQETQYF.

The chain uses TRBV28 and TRBJ1-2; 7 positions match TRBD1. The CDR3 covers 13 residues. Germline V gives CDR1 MDHEN, CDR2 SYDVKM. Trimming cost V 2 bases and J 3 bases; bases outside gene matches: 0. DNA for the CDR3: TGTGCCAGCAGTTTACAGGGGGACTATGGCTACACCTTC. Its translation: CASSLQGDYGYTF.